This is a list of T cell receptor beta chains from one sample in a study of cytomegalovirus exposure and HLA in healthy donors. Clones were sequenced by immunoSEQ multiplex PCR, and TCRdb holds only the in-frame ones, with some missing. This sample yields about 120,000 clones, of which over 75% are seen a single time; more than 1.4% belongs to the top ten. Material: PBMCs. Receptors originate from a woman aged 18-29 years in good health and CMV-seronegative. Both conserved end residues are part of each CDR3.

v_call	j_call	cdr3_aa
TRBV5-1	TRBJ1-5	CASSPGQSNQPQHF
TRBV6-5	TRBJ2-4	CASSYSGSQYF
TRBV5-1	TRBJ1-1	CASMGGGRAFF
TRBV11-2	TRBJ2-5	CASSARLAVYQETQYF
TRBV4-2	TRBJ1-3	CASSQDSSGNTIYF
TRBV19	TRBJ1-1	CASRLRRGTEAFF
TRBV19	TRBJ2-1	CASSTPRDFSHNEQFF
TRBV7-8	TRBJ1-3	CASSSLVGASGNTIYF
TRBV18	TRBJ1-1	CASSPYIATGEDEAFF
TRBV9	TRBJ2-1	CASSALGTSYEQFF
TRBV6-5	TRBJ1-2	CASSPQTVYGYTF